This note documents a single TCR beta chain sequence. The antigen is undetermined. The CDR3 runs 14 residues. In germline, CDR1 is LNHDA, CDR2 SQIVND (reference sequence). V was clipped by 8 bases and J by 4 bases; unmatched bases: 8. Assay used: immunoSEQ multiplex PCR; TCRdb lists only in-frame clones, some missing. Here the sample spans some 150,000 clones, 85% to 90% being singletons. This entry belongs to a study of cytomegalovirus exposure and HLA in healthy donors. Study in general: The 120 validation repertoires used the same platform as the roughly 700 first-cohort repertoires (as reported by a later analysis). Whole-study findings and limits: Confirmation was obtained in vitro that a few CMV-associated chains are specific for CMV antigens. The classifier was said to identify cytomegalovirus status with high specificity and sensitivity.

The TCR comes from a woman between 18 and 29 years old in good health and CMV-seropositive. Sequencing was carried out using PBMCs. The chain uses TRBV19 and TRBJ1-2; 9 positions match TRBD1. The CDR3 DNA is TGTGCCAGTGCTCCGGGACAGGGCCCCTATGGCTACACCTTC. Translation gives CASAPGQGPYGYTF.